Listed below are T cell receptor beta chains from one sample, sequenced in a study of T cell responses to AZD1222 COVID-19 vaccine. Clones were sequenced by immunoSEQ multiplex PCR, and TCRdb holds only the in-frame ones, with some missing. The top ten clones hold around 8.3% of a sample with 95,000 or so clones, about nine tenths of them seen once. This material consisted of peripheral blood, taken 28 days after the second AZD1222 dose. Source of these receptors: an adult who received the AZD1222 COVID-19 vaccine. The CDR3 runs from the conserved cysteine through the conserved F or W. Each record gives: J gene, D gene, clone size, V gene, CDR3 protein, CDR3 DNA. The D gene is left open where the match is weak. Size is omitted from some rows. Given values are once, few, many or a class for expanded clones.

J gene: TRBJ2-3; D gene: TRBD1; clone size: .; V gene: TRBV29-1; CDR3 protein: CSVETSGQGLLLPSTDTQYF; CDR3 DNA: TGCAGCGTTGAAACATCGGGACAGGGACTCCTTCTCCCTAGCACAGATACGCAGTATTTT
J gene: TRBJ2-7; D gene: TRBD2; clone size: .; V gene: TRBV5-1; CDR3 protein: CASSQGPGRTSGSVAWNEQYF; CDR3 DNA: TGCGCCAGCAGCCAGGGGCCGGGAAGGACTAGCGGGAGTGTAGCTTGGAACGAGCAGTACTTC
J gene: TRBJ1-5; D gene: .; clone size: .; V gene: TRBV5-5; CDR3 protein: CASSPTGTPSNQPQHF; CDR3 DNA: TGTGCCAGCAGCCCCACCGGGACACCGAGCAATCAGCCCCAGCATTTT
J gene: TRBJ2-2; D gene: .; clone size: once; V gene: TRBV4-1; CDR3 protein: CASSHDSTELFF; CDR3 DNA: TGCGCCAGCAGCCATGACTCCACGGAGCTGTTTTTT
J gene: TRBJ2-1; D gene: .; clone size: .; V gene: TRBV9; CDR3 protein: CASNPLARNEQFF; CDR3 DNA: TGTGCCAGCAATCCCTTAGCGAGGAATGAGCAGTTCTTC
J gene: TRBJ1-1; D gene: .; clone size: .; V gene: TRBV6-2/TRBV6-3; CDR3 protein: CASSYSRATEAFF; CDR3 DNA: TGTGCCAGCAGTTACTCGCGGGCAACTGAAGCTTTCTTT
J gene: TRBJ2-7; D gene: TRBD2; clone size: .; V gene: TRBV4-2; CDR3 protein: CASSLSGRASDEQYF; CDR3 DNA: TGTGCCAGCAGCCTTAGCGGGAGGGCCTCGGACGAGCAGTACTTC
J gene: TRBJ2-3; D gene: .; clone size: .; V gene: TRBV7-3; CDR3 protein: CASSLIVASTDTQYF; CDR3 DNA: TGTGCCAGCAGCTTAATAGTAGCTAGCACAGATACGCAGTATTTT
J gene: TRBJ1-1; D gene: .; clone size: .; V gene: TRBV27; CDR3 protein: CASSLGGRTEAFF; CDR3 DNA: TGTGCCAGCAGTTTGGGGGGTCGGACTGAAGCTTTCTTT
J gene: TRBJ2-2; D gene: TRBD1; clone size: .; V gene: TRBV19; CDR3 protein: CASRGQGDTGELFF; CDR3 DNA: TGTGCCAGTAGAGGACAGGGGGACACCGGGGAGCTGTTTTTT
J gene: TRBJ1-6; D gene: .; clone size: .; V gene: TRBV30; CDR3 protein: CAWSQRGGSFNSPLHF; CDR3 DNA: TGTGCCTGGAGTCAACGCGGGGGCTCGTTCAATTCACCCCTCCACTTT
J gene: TRBJ2-1; D gene: .; clone size: .; V gene: TRBV20-1; CDR3 protein: CSASSFDSGEQFF; CDR3 DNA: TGCAGTGCTAGTTCTTTCGATAGCGGTGAGCAGTTCTTC
J gene: TRBJ2-2; D gene: .; clone size: few; V gene: TRBV24-1; CDR3 protein: CATSALRTGTGELFF; CDR3 DNA: TGTGCCACCAGTGCTCTTAGGACGGGCACCGGGGAGCTGTTTTTT
J gene: TRBJ1-1; D gene: TRBD1; clone size: .; V gene: TRBV28; CDR3 protein: CASRVPGQGYTEAFF; CDR3 DNA: TGTGCCAGCAGGGTACCGGGACAGGGGTATACTGAAGCTTTCTTT
J gene: TRBJ2-7; D gene: .; clone size: .; V gene: TRBV6-5; CDR3 protein: CASSTRGSYEQYF; CDR3 DNA: TGTGCCAGCAGTACCAGGGGTTCTTACGAGCAGTACTTC
J gene: TRBJ2-6; D gene: .; clone size: .; V gene: TRBV30; CDR3 protein: CAWRPGANVLTF; CDR3 DNA: TGTGCCTGGAGACCTGGGGCCAACGTCCTGACTTTC
J gene: TRBJ1-5; D gene: .; clone size: .; V gene: TRBV6-5; CDR3 protein: CASQKGDSNQPQHF; CDR3 DNA: TGTGCCAGCCAAAAGGGAGATAGCAATCAGCCCCAGCATTTT
J gene: TRBJ2-5; D gene: .; clone size: .; V gene: TRBV5-1; CDR3 protein: CASRVQLADQETQYF; CDR3 DNA: TGCGCCAGCAGGGTCCAGCTGGCAGACCAAGAGACCCAGTACTTC
J gene: TRBJ2-5; D gene: .; clone size: .; V gene: TRBV24-1; CDR3 protein: CATSDQTPQGGRWYQETQYF; CDR3 DNA: TGTGCCACCAGTGACCAAACCCCCCAGGGGGGACGGTGGTACCAAGAGACCCAGTACTTC
J gene: TRBJ2-5; D gene: .; clone size: .; V gene: TRBV19; CDR3 protein: CASSISTEEQETQYF; CDR3 DNA: TGTGCCAGTAGTATTTCGACGGAGGAGCAAGAGACCCAGTACTTC
J gene: TRBJ2-5; D gene: .; clone size: .; V gene: TRBV7-9; CDR3 protein: CASSPSLGRETQYF; CDR3 DNA: TGTGCCAGCAGCCCCAGTCTGGGAAGGGAGACCCAGTACTTC
J gene: TRBJ1-5; D gene: .; clone size: .; V gene: TRBV7-9; CDR3 protein: CASSSDYYNQPQHF; CDR3 DNA: TGTGCCAGCAGCTCCGATTATTACAATCAGCCCCAGCATTTT
J gene: TRBJ2-7; D gene: .; clone size: .; V gene: TRBV10-3; CDR3 protein: CAIRNLYEQYF; CDR3 DNA: TGTGCCATCAGAAATCTCTACGAGCAGTACTTC
J gene: TRBJ2-7; D gene: TRBD1; clone size: .; V gene: TRBV4-3; CDR3 protein: CASSQDLPGQGADEQYF; CDR3 DNA: TGCGCCAGCAGCCAAGATTTACCGGGACAGGGGGCCGACGAGCAGTACTTC